This T cell receptor beta chain appears in the sequencing data of a study of CD8+ T cells in alopecia areata. Background on the study: It was oral tofacitinib, at 5 to 10 mg twice daily, that treated patients received.

The CDR3 runs to 13 residues. With V trimmed by 5 bases and J by 9 bases, 7 bases remained unmatched. Germline lookup yields CDR1 MNHEY and CDR2 SVGAGI. The authors extracted RNA and reverse transcribed it into cDNA as the sequencing template. Sequencing used immunoSEQ multiplex PCR; TCRdb keeps in-frame clones, though not all of them. The repertoire holds hundreds of thousands of clones, with around three fifths as singletons. Treatment specified: oral pan-JAK inhibitor, 5-10 mg twice daily. Researchers gathered lesional scalp punch biopsies and peripheral blood from patients with alopecia areata. A FACSAria was used to sort CD4+ and CD8+ T cells. These cells came from PBMCs. This clone has just a few counts.

Sequencing was performed on CD4+ T cells sorted from blood, taken between weeks 51 and 52, from a patient treated with tofacitinib. J is TRBJ2-4 and V is TRBV6-5; 7 bases fit TRBD1. The clonotype originates from a human donor with alopecia areata. CDR3 DNA: TGTGCCAGCAGTCCGCGGACAGGAGGCATTCAGTACTTC. As protein: CASSPRTGGIQYF.